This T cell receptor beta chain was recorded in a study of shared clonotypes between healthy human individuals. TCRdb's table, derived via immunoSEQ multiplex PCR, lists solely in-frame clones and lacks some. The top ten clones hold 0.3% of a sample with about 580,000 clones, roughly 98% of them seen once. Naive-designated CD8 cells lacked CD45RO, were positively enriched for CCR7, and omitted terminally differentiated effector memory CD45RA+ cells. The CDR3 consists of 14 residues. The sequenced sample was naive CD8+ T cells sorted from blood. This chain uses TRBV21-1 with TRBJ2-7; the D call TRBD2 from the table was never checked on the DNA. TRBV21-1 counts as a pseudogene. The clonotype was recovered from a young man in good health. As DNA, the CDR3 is TGTGCCAGCCCCCACGAGGGAGGCGCCTACGAGCAGTACTTC. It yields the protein CASPHEGGAYEQYF.